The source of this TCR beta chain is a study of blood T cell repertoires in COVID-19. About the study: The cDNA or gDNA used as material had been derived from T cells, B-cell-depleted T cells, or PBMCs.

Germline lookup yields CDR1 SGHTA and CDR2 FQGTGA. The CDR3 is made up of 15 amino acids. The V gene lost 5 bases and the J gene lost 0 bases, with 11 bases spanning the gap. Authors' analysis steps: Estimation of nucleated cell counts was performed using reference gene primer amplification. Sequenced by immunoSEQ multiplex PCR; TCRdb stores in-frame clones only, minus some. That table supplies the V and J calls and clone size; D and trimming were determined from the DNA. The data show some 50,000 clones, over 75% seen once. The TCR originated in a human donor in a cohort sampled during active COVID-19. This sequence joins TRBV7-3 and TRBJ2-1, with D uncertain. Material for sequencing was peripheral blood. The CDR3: CASSPHAGSYNEQFF. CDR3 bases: TGTGCCAGCAGCCCCCACGCAGGCTCCTACAATGAGCAGTTCTTC.